The 3 T cell receptor beta chains below were found in one sample sequenced in a study of CD8+ T cells in alopecia areata. cDNA serving as the sequencing template came from extracted, reverse transcribed RNA. Clones were read by immunoSEQ multiplex PCR, and TCRdb kept only the in-frame ones, dropping some. This repertoire shows about 23,000 clones, about 50% found once; its top ten account for around a third. The sequenced sample consisted of NKG2D-high CD8+ T cells sorted from blood. These receptors were taken from a human donor with alopecia areata.

V and J are TRBV10-3 and TRBJ1-4; weak D call: TRBD1 (6 bases). Deletions cut 6 bases from V and 4 bases from J, with 18 bases between. The CDR3 extends over 16 amino acids. Germline CDR1 ENHRY, CDR2 SYGVKD. In DNA form, the CDR3 reads TGTGCCATCAGCGACCCAAATACAGGGTTTAATGAAAAACTGTTTTTT. Amino acid sequence: CAISDPNTGFNEKLFF.

This clone appeared a single time. The V call is TRBV6-6, the J call TRBJ2-3; 8 positions agree with TRBD1. The V and J ends lost 6 bases and 6 bases, in that order; junction bases with no gene match: 5. Germline V gene sequence: CDR1 MNHNY, CDR2 SVGAGI (reference sequence). There are 13 residues in the CDR3. CDR3 loop: CASSQGAVDTQYF. The DNA for the CDR3 is TGTGCCAGCAGCCAGGGGGCTGTGGATACGCAGTATTTT.

This clone is a singleton in its sample. This chain joins TRBV5-6 and TRBJ2-2; TRBD2 might be the D (6 bases). The CDR3 has 14 residues. CDR1 is SGHDT and CDR2 is YYEEEE in the germline V gene. Trimming took 4 bases from V and 5 from J, leaving 12 bases between them. CDR3 region: CASSRRARTGELFF. CDR3 sequence (DNA): TGTGCCAGCAGCCGGAGGGCCCGGACCGGGGAGCTGTTTTTT.